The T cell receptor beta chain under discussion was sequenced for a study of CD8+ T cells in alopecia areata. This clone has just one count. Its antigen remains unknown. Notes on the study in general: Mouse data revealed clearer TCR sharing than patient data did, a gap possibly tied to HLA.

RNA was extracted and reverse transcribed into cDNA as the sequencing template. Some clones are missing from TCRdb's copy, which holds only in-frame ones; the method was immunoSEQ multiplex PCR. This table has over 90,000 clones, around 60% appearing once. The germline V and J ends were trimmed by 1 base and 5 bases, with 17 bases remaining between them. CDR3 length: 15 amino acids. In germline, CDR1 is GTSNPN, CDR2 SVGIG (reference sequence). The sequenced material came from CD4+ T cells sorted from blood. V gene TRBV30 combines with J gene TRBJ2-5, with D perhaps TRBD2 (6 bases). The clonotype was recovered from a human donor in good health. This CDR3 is CAWSARGIGGETQYF. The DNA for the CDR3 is TGTGCCTGGAGTGCTAGAGGGATTGGGGGGGAGACCCAGTACTTC.